A single sample gave rise to the 19 T cell receptor beta chains below, sequenced in a study of T cells after yellow fever vaccination. MiXCR was run by TCRdb on the 5' RACE reads, yielding one entry per CDR3 protein. The data contain more than 90,000 distinct CDR3 sequences, roughly 8.9% of them seen just once; the ten biggest clones take up 25%. The material sequenced was CD8+ T cells sorted from PBMCs, taken 45 days after the yellow fever booster vaccination. These receptors all come from a man under 40 who received the YFV17D yellow fever vaccine.

This clonotype occurred many times. This chain uses TRBV6-2 or TRBV6-3 with TRBJ2-1; TRBD2 matches 9 bases. CDR3 length equals 16 residues. Germline trimming cut 5 bases from V and 8 bases from J; bases unmatched to any gene: 13. CDR1 MNHEY and CDR2 SVGEGT come from the germline V gene. The DNA for the CDR3 is TGTGCCAGCAGTCCAAAAAGCGGGAGGCCCTTAGATGAGCAGTTCTTC. Its translation: CASSPKSGRPLDEQFF.

This clonotype was counted ten times or more. This CDR3 is CSVVAGFYEQYF. The DNA for the CDR3 is TGCAGCGTTGTTGCAGGGTTCTACGAGCAGTACTTC. The chain couples TRBV29-1 to TRBJ2-7, with D possibly being TRBD1 (5 bases). Germline CDR1 SQVTM, CDR2 ANQGSEA. The V and J ends lost 4 bases and 3 bases respectively, with 10 bases between them. The length of the CDR3 is 12 residues.

This clonotype was found many times. The V call is TRBV10-2, the J call TRBJ2-7; 8 nucleotides match TRBD2. The CDR3 covers 14 residues. Germline CDR1 is WSHSY and CDR2 is SAAADI. V was pared by 4 bases and J by 1 base, with 3 bases of the junction left unmatched. The CDR3 is CASSGAGGSYEQYF. The CDR3 DNA reads as TGCGCCAGCAGTGGGGCGGGAGGTTCCTACGAGCAGTACTTC.

This clonotype was seen many times. V is TRBV27 and J is TRBJ2-3, with D perhaps TRBD1 (6 bases). Germline V CDR1 and CDR2: MNHEY, SMNVEV (reference sequence). This CDR3 comprises 15 residues. Trimming left V 8 bases short and J 1 base short, with 16 bases between. DNA of the CDR3: TGTGCCAGCGGGACAATCGGGTTCGGCACAGATACGCAGTATTTT. Protein product: CASGTIGFGTDTQYF.

This clonotype was counted at least ten times. The chain uses TRBV12-3 or TRBV12-4 and TRBJ2-1; TRBD2 matches 11 bases. V was clipped by 6 bases and J by 8 bases; unmatched bases: 12. The CDR3 is made up of 16 amino acids. The CDR3: CASSRGTSGGSDEQFF. The CDR3 DNA sequence: TGTGCCAGCAGCCGAGGGACTAGCGGCGGCAGCGATGAGCAGTTCTTC.

There are many counts of this clonotype. This chain connects TRBV10-2 to TRBJ2-3; 9 nucleotides match TRBD2. V lost 7 bases and J lost 6; bases outside the gene matches: 11. The CDR3 has 15 amino acids. Germline-derived CDR1 and CDR2 are WSHSY and SAAADI. Here the CDR3 reads CASIGLLAGADTQYF. CDR3 bases: TGCGCCAGCATTGGTCTCTTAGCGGGAGCTGATACGCAGTATTTT.

Many counts were recorded for this clonotype. The rearrangement uses TRBV5-1 and TRBJ2-7; 7 bases match TRBD2. Germline V lookup: CDR1 SGHRS, CDR2 YFSETQ. The V gene end was trimmed by 3 bases and the J gene end by 2 bases; junction bases not matched to a gene: 5. The CDR3 covers 14 residues. CDR3 in DNA: TGCGCCAGCAGCTCCACACTAGCGACCTACGAGCAGTACTTC. Residues: CASSSTLATYEQYF. The full variable domain, rest sourced from reference TRBV5-1 and TRBJ2-7, is KAGVTQTPRYLIKTRGQQVTLSCSPISGHRSVSWYQQTPGQGLQFLFEYFSETQRNKGNFPGRFSGRQFSNSRSEMNVSTLELGDSALYLCASSSTLATYEQYFGPGTRLTVT.

In this sample, this clonotype turned up many times. The chain uses TRBV6-5 and TRBJ2-7, with 9 bases matching TRBD1. Looked up from germline, CDR1 is MNHEY and CDR2 is SVGAGI. The CDR3 sequence is 13 residues long. The V gene end was trimmed by 3 bases and the J gene end by 5 bases; junction bases not matched to a gene: 2. The CDR3 nucleotides are TGTGCCAGCAGTTATGGGACAGGGAACGAGCAGTACTTC. This encodes CASSYGTGNEQYF.

This clonotype was seen many times. The CDR3 loop reads CSAREPLNQPQHF. The CDR3 coding sequence is TGCAGTGCTAGAGAACCGCTCAATCAGCCCCAGCATTTT. This chain connects TRBV20-1 to TRBJ1-5; unclear D gene. Germline lookup yields CDR1 DFQATT and CDR2 SNEGSKA (reference sequence). The CDR3 consists of 13 residues. The V end lost 0 bases, the J end lost 3 bases, and 6 bases lay between the germline ends.

In this sample, this clonotype turned up many times. V gene TRBV27 combines with J gene TRBJ1-2; 7 nucleotides align to TRBD1. The J segment lost 8 bases and the V segment lost 6 bases, leaving 6 bases of the junction unmatched. CDR1 is MNHEY, CDR2 SMNVEV, per germline (reference sequence). The CDR3 extends over 12 amino acids. The CDR3 is CASRETGNGYTF. Here the CDR3 DNA reads TGTGCCAGCAGGGAGACAGGGAACGGCTACACCTTC.

This clonotype was found a few times. The J gene is TRBJ2-7, the V gene TRBV18; 12 nucleotides line up with TRBD2. The CDR3 covers 15 residues. The V gene's germline CDR1 is KGHSH and CDR2 LQKENI. J lost 3 bases, V lost 3 bases, and 3 bases had no gene match. The CDR3 loop is CASSPLTSGSYEQYF. The CDR3 DNA reads TGTGCCAGCTCACCGTTGACTAGCGGGAGCTACGAGCAGTACTTC.

This clonotype came up many times. V gene TRBV4-2 combines with J gene TRBJ2-1; 7 bases fit TRBD2. V was pared by 1 base and J by 5 bases, with 5 bases of the junction left unmatched. Germline V gene lookup returns CDR1 LGHNA and CDR2 YNFKEQ. This CDR3 is built from 15 residues. In DNA, the CDR3 is TGTGCCAGCAGCCAAGGTACTAGCGCGAACAATGAGCAGTTCTTC. This gives the protein CASSQGTSANNEQFF.

CDR3 residues: CSASDIYPDTQYF. The DNA for the CDR3 is TGCAGTGCGTCGGACATCTATCCAGATACGCAGTATTTT. V is TRBV20-1 and J is TRBJ2-3, with a possible D match to TRBD1 (5 bases). V was shortened by 6 bases and J by 4 bases, with 14 bases between the two germline ends. The CDR3 is made up of 13 amino acids. From germline, CDR1 is DFQATT and CDR2 SNEGSKA (reference sequence).

This clonotype came up many times. The rearrangement links TRBV7-9 to TRBJ2-7; 7 bases fit TRBD2. J was trimmed by 4 bases and V by 5 bases; bases with no gene match: 11. The CDR3 has 15 amino acids. Germline assignment: CDR1 SEHNR and CDR2 FQNEAQ (reference sequence). Here the CDR3 reads CASSPVASGGYEQYF. The CDR3 nucleotides are TGTGCCAGCAGCCCAGTCGCTAGCGGAGGATACGAGCAGTACTTC.

There are a few counts of this clonotype. The chain has TRBV4-2 and TRBJ2-2, with 8 positions matching TRBD1. Looked up from germline, CDR1 is LGHNA and CDR2 is YNFKEQ. Trimming cost V 0 bases and J 4 bases; bases outside gene matches: 7. This CDR3 region has 17 residues. CDR3 sequence (DNA): TGTGCCAGCAGCCAAGATCTGGGACAGGTAATCACCGGGGAGCTGTTTTTT. This translates into CASSQDLGQVITGELFF.

This clonotype was seen at least ten times. The chain uses TRBV6-1 and TRBJ2-7, with D possibly matching TRBD2 (6 bases). CDR3 length: 13 residues. Germline loops: CDR1 MNHNS, CDR2 SASEGT. V was clipped by 7 bases and J by 2 bases, with 12 bases between them. Here the CDR3 reads CASMGGEPYEQYF. The CDR3 DNA is TGTGCCAGCATGGGCGGGGAACCCTACGAGCAGTACTTC.

V is TRBV7-8 and J is TRBJ2-6; a possible D gene is TRBD1 (5 bases). The CDR3 spans 17 residues. With 1 base removed from V and 2 bases from J, the gap between germline ends came to 12 bases. Per the germline V gene, CDR1 is SGHVS and CDR2 is FQNEAQ. The CDR3 reads CASSLVWAGTGANVLTF. In nucleotides, the CDR3 is TGTGCCAGCAGCTTAGTTTGGGCAGGGACTGGGGCCAACGTCCTGACTTTC. Based on the CDR3 plus reference TRBV7-8 and TRBJ2-6, the full variable domain is GAGVSQSPRYKVAKRGQDVALRCDPISGHVSLFWYQQALGQGPEFLTYFQNEAQLDKSGLPSDRFFAERPEGSVSTLKIQRTQQEDSAVYLCASSLVWAGTGANVLTFGAGSRLTVL.

CDR3 loop: CASSRSAAGTTAYEQYF. The DNA for the CDR3 is TGCGCCAGCAGCCGGTCGGCAGCGGGGACTACGGCCTACGAGCAGTACTTC. The V call is TRBV4-3, the J call TRBJ2-7; TRBD2 agrees at 7 bases. Germline trimming cut 4 bases from V and 2 bases from J; bases unmatched to any gene: 14. The CDR3 is made up of 17 amino acids. Germline-derived CDR1 and CDR2 are LGHNA and YSLEER.

This clonotype was found a few times. The J gene is TRBJ2-2, the V gene TRBV4-1; maybe TRBD2 (5 bases). The CDR3 totals 15 residues. Per the germline V gene, CDR1 is MGHRA and CDR2 is YSYEKL. The V and J ends lost 0 bases and 2 bases respectively, with 7 bases between them. The CDR3 nucleotides read TGCGCCAGCAGCCAAGATCGGGGAAACACCGGGGAGCTGTTTTTT. It specifies CASSQDRGNTGELFF.